Given below is one T cell receptor (beta chain) in context. The antigen remains unidentified. Trimming pared 2 bases from V and 4 bases from J, leaving 11 bases between. There are 15 residues in the CDR3. Germline lookup yields CDR1 ENHRY and CDR2 SYGVKD. The data derive from a study of shared clonotypes between healthy human individuals. Study-wide background: With ages of 18 to 49, the donors were a couple of women and a few men.

The study's findings and limits: Naive subsets generally exceeded memory subsets in estimated richness.

The assay ran at deep level. Evenly divided among several immunoSEQ plates was the genomic DNA of each subset. Method: immunoSEQ multiplex PCR; TCRdb's copy keeps in-frame clones and lacks some. Of about 1 million clones in the sample, roughly 80% were seen once. The specimen sequenced was memory CD4+ T cells sorted from blood. Subset specified: CD45RA-negative fraction. V and J are TRBV10-3 and TRBJ2-2, with a weak D call TRBD2 (6 bases). The TCR comes from a man between 18 and 29 years old in good health. For the CDR3, the DNA is TGTGCCATCAGTGAGGGGGGAGCGGGCACCGGGGAGCTGTTTTTT. It encodes CAISEGGAGTGELFF.